This TCR beta chain was sequenced during a study of blood T cell repertoires in COVID-19. Study summary: From the United States, Italy and Spain came samples of acute and convalescent COVID-19. The cDNA or gDNA used as material had been derived from T cells, B-cell-depleted T cells, or PBMCs.

Method: immunoSEQ multiplex PCR; TCRdb's copy keeps in-frame clones and lacks some. The data hold around 330,000 clones, with approximately 90% observed a single time. Individuals drawn from around 25 US areas were roughly 18 to 95 years old. Participants' own reports of clinical history determined their cohort assignment. Trimming took off 5 bases at V and 1 base at J, with 8 bases between the two ends. From germline, CDR1 is SSHAT and CDR2 FNYEAQ (reference sequence). The CDR3 runs 13 residues. The chain carries TRBV7-7 and TRBJ1-1; no reliable D call. Sample: PBMCs or T cells enriched from blood (not recorded which). The source is a woman under 30 who had recovered from COVID-19. The CDR3 sequence: CASSLHRNTEAFF. The CDR3 DNA reads as TGTGCCAGCAGCCTTCACAGGAACACTGAAGCTTTCTTT.